This TCR beta chain emerged from a study of T cells after posttransplantation cyclophosphamide. Whole-study findings and limits: TRB overlap between skin or GI tissue T cells and blood was limited.

TCRdb's copy holds only in-frame clones and misses some; the assay was immunoSEQ multiplex PCR. Seen here are 25,000 or so clones, roughly 82% observed once, and the top ten hold 6.3%. Note on this clone: Its target is not known.

Germline V gives CDR1 MNHEY, CDR2 SVGAGI. This CDR3 has 16 amino acids. The J segment lost 4 bases and the V segment lost 0 bases, leaving 6 bases of the junction unmatched. Material for sequencing was PBMCs. V is TRBV6-5 and J is TRBJ1-2; 9 nucleotides agree with TRBD1. This receptor was identified in a woman aged 60 to 75 with a blood cancer, CMV-positive, and with a related stem cell donor. Written as DNA, the CDR3 is TGTGCCAGCAGTTACTCCCGGACAGGGGCTTCCTATGGCTACACCTTC. This gives the protein CASSYSRTGASYGYTF.